These 17 T cell receptor beta chains were all obtained from the same sample, sequenced in a study of blood T cell repertoires in COVID-19. Sequenced by immunoSEQ multiplex PCR; TCRdb stores in-frame clones only, minus some. Of about 670,000 clones listed, approximately 90% were seen once; the top ten hold 0.2% to 0.3%. Sequencing used peripheral blood. The receptors were sampled from a woman younger than 30 with acute or convalescent COVID-19.

The chain uses TRBV24-1 and TRBJ2-3; 13 positions match TRBD2. This CDR3 is 15 amino acids long. Trimming removed 9 bases from V and 6 bases from J; junction bases left unmatched: 8. Germline CDR1 is KGHDR and CDR2 is SFDVKD. CDR3 residues: CATATSGGAMDTQYF. CDR3 nucleotides: TGTGCCACCGCTACTAGCGGGGGGGCCATGGATACGCAGTATTTT.

The V and J genes are TRBV9 and TRBJ2-3, with TRBD1 identical over 10 bases. The CDR3 runs 16 residues. The germline V gene has CDR1 SGDLS and CDR2 YYNGEE. V trimming: 4 bases; J trimming: 6 bases; junction bases outside the gene matches: 11. CDR3 DNA sequence: TGTGCCAGCAGCCCACCCGCGACAGGGGGCATCGATACGCAGTATTTT. Translated, it gives CASSPPATGGIDTQYF.

The V gene is TRBV11-2, the J gene TRBJ1-2; TRBD1 matches at 8 bases. After removal of 5 bases from V and 4 bases from J, the junction contained 6 bases not matched to a gene. There are 14 residues in the CDR3. Germline lookup yields CDR1 SGHAT and CDR2 FQNNGV. The CDR3 DNA reads TGTGCCAGCAGCATCAGGACAGGGAGCTATGGCTACACCTTC. It yields the protein CASSIRTGSYGYTF.

This sequence joins TRBV7-9 and TRBJ2-6; 7 bases fit TRBD1. The CDR3 loop spans 18 amino acids. Trimming at V came to 1 base and at J to 0 bases, leaving 6 bases not matched to a gene. Germline V gene lookup returns CDR1 SEHNR and CDR2 FQNEAQ (reference sequence). CDR3 amino acids: CASSLVGDSNSGANVLTF. Written as DNA, the CDR3 is TGTGCCAGCAGCTTAGTCGGGGACAGCAACTCTGGGGCCAACGTCCTGACTTTC.

V usage is TRBV9 and J usage is TRBJ2-3, with a tentative D call TRBD1 (6 bases). CDR3 length: 14 residues. Germline CDR1 SGDLS, CDR2 YYNGEE. Trimming cost V 2 bases and J 5 bases, with 12 bases left between them. CDR3 region: CASSVPGVLDTQYF. The CDR3 nucleotides read TGTGCCAGCAGCGTTCCAGGGGTGTTAGATACGCAGTATTTT.

CDR3 sequence reads: CASSLDRHAEAFF. The CDR3 coding sequence is TGTGCCAGCAGTTTAGACAGGCACGCTGAAGCTTTCTTT. The chain couples TRBV12-3 or TRBV12-4 to TRBJ1-1, with a weak D call TRBD1 (5 bases). Trimming took 1 base from V and 6 from J, leaving 9 bases between them. This CDR3 contains 13 residues.

The chain combines TRBV7-2 with TRBJ1-2; TRBD1 matches 8 bases. This CDR3 contains 13 residues. Trimming cost V 4 bases and J 4 bases; bases outside gene matches: 2. Germline loops: CDR1 SGHTA, CDR2 FQGNSA. The CDR3 DNA follows: TGTGCCAGCAGCTGGACAGGGAGCTATGGCTACACCTTC. It is translated as CASSWTGSYGYTF.

This rearrangement joins TRBV6-5 to TRBJ1-1, with D possibly matching TRBD1 (5 bases). The V gene's germline CDR1 is MNHEY and CDR2 SVGAGI. The CDR3 is made up of 14 amino acids. Trimming removed 0 bases at V and 7 bases at J, with 12 bases between. CDR3 bases: TGTGCCAGCAGTTACTCTCGGGGGTTCCATGAAGCTTTCTTT. This gives the protein CASSYSRGFHEAFF.

The chain carries TRBV12-3 or TRBV12-4 and TRBJ1-4; no firm D call. This CDR3 contains 13 residues. V lost 5 bases to trimming and J lost 6 bases, with 10 bases between them. CDR3 bases: TGTGCCAGCAGTCCAGTCCAAGATGAAAAACTGTTTTTT. Translating gives CASSPVQDEKLFF.

The rearrangement joins TRBV24-1 to TRBJ2-1; D is perhaps TRBD1 (6 bases). This CDR3 has 16 residues. V lost 2 bases and J 2 bases, leaving 12 bases between the germline ends. Per germline, CDR1 KGHDR and CDR2 SFDVKD. The CDR3: CATSDSHRVPYNEQFF. The CDR3 nucleotides read TGTGCCACCAGTGATTCGCACAGGGTCCCCTACAATGAGCAGTTCTTC.

Turning to this clone: Other DNA sequences of this sample code for an identical CDR3. V and J are TRBV11-2 and TRBJ2-5; TRBD2 agrees at 14 bases. CDR1 and CDR2 (germline): SGHAT, FQNNGV. J was trimmed by 4 bases and V by 4 bases; bases with no gene match: 5. CDR3 length equals 16 residues. CDR3 sequence reads: CASSSRLAGGRETQYF. Written as DNA, the CDR3 is TGTGCCAGCAGCTCTCGACTAGCGGGGGGGAGAGAGACCCAGTACTTC.

V usage is TRBV5-8 and J usage is TRBJ1-1; 12 nucleotides agree with TRBD1. The CDR3 is 19 amino acids. V gave up 2 bases and J gave up 1 base; unmatched junction bases: 12. In germline, CDR1 is SGHTS, CDR2 YDEGEE. The CDR3 here is CASSLGPGTGGMGNTEAFF. The CDR3 DNA reads TGTGCCAGCAGCTTAGGTCCCGGGACAGGGGGCATGGGGAACACTGAAGCTTTCTTT.

The chain is built from TRBV4-1 and TRBJ2-1; 8 bases match TRBD2. The ends lost 5 bases at V and 8 bases at J; junction bases unmatched: 8. The CDR3 contains 14 residues. Germline CDR1 is MGHRA and CDR2 is YSYEKL. The CDR3 region is CASSYDIGGDEQFF. CDR3 bases: TGCGCCAGCAGCTATGATATCGGGGGGGATGAGCAGTTCTTC.

The chain couples TRBV29-1 to TRBJ1-1; 7 nucleotides align to TRBD1. V was clipped by 7 bases and J by 1 base; unmatched bases: 9. Germline V gene sequence: CDR1 SQVTM, CDR2 ANQGSEA. The CDR3 has 14 amino acids. In nucleotides, the CDR3 is TGCAGCGCCCTAAGGGACAGTAAGAACACTGAAGCTTTCTTT. Translating gives CSALRDSKNTEAFF.

The rearrangement links TRBV7-3 to TRBJ2-1; tentative D call: TRBD1 (7 bases). The CDR3 is 15 residues long. The germline V gene has CDR1 SGHTA and CDR2 FQGTGA. The germline V and J ends were trimmed by 5 bases and 3 bases, with 14 bases remaining between them. The CDR3 DNA reads TGTGCCAGCAGCCCACGACAGGGACTCTACAATGAGCAGTTCTTC. This sequence encodes CASSPRQGLYNEQFF.

This chain uses TRBV29-1 with TRBJ1-2, with 7 bases identical to TRBD1. Trimming at V came to 6 bases and at J to 2 bases, leaving 6 bases not matched to a gene. CDR3 length equals 13 residues. Germline-derived CDR1 and CDR2 are SQVTM and ANQGSEA. In DNA, the CDR3 is TGCAGCGTCCGGGACAGCTCCAACTATGGCTACACCTTC. Residues: CSVRDSSNYGYTF.

The rearrangement joins TRBV7-2 to TRBJ2-1; TRBD2 might be the D (5 bases). This CDR3 region has 15 residues. Germline assignment: CDR1 SGHTA and CDR2 FQGNSA. Trimming removed 6 bases at V and 7 bases at J, with 19 bases between. CDR3 in amino acids: CASRQHFLARNEQFF. CDR3 in DNA: TGTGCCAGCAGGCAACACTTCTTAGCGAGGAATGAGCAGTTCTTC.